This paragraph reports one TCR beta chain. There are a few counts of this clone. What antigen it recognizes has not been identified. Base qualities are not provided; no much larger clone lies one nucleotide away. The library was obtained by PCR. Data came from an Illumina HiSeq 4000. High-throughput sequencing was used to profile the CDR3 region of the TCR beta-chain in every patient. Regarding the original processing steps: The researchers built a classifier to tell apart papillary thyroid cancer patients with distant metastasis, based on CDR3 differences among clinicopathological groups. The Shannon index was used to assess repertoire diversity, and the Morisita-Horn index was used to assess tumor-blood repertoire similarity. Using fastp trimming at Q25 and MiXCR clonotype assembly, TCRdb reanalyzed the public sequencing data and kept in-frame beta chains. The V and J calls were determined by TCRdb, not by the authors. This sample holds about 38,000 clones; around half were observed only once. The top ten hold roughly 24% of the sample.

No treatment had been received by any patient before thyroid surgery. Using T-cell receptor beta sequencing, the researchers looked back retrospectively at clinical samples from patients, gathered between about 2011 and 2019. The sample originates from a study of metastatic and nonmetastatic thyroid tumors (dated by TCRdb to the early 2020s). Regarding the complete study: Repertoires were compared across peripheral blood and tumor or nodule tissue samples from malignant and benign thyroid patients.

Sequences MDHEN (CDR1) and SYDVKM (CDR2) are obtained from the germline V gene. V and J are trimmed by 2 bases and 6 bases, and the gene matches miss 13 bases of the junction. The CDR3 holds 17 amino acids from the cysteine to the phenylalanine. Of all the DNA, just the CDR3 is kept, 51 bases in frame from base 1. General conclusions and limits of the study: In both blood and tumor samples, TCR beta diversity was reported to be significantly higher in malignant tumors than in benign nodules.

The receptor comes from a male donor with papillary thyroid cancer or a benign thyroid nodule (not recorded which). Some clones in this sample may be carry-over from other donors' samples. This chain is built from TRBV28 and TRBJ2-3; 8 middle bases align to TRBD1. Input material: tumor tissue. The CDR3 protein sequence reads: CASSLRQGASIFDTQYF. The bases are TGTGCCAGCAGTTTACGTCAGGGGGCGTCGATATTCGATACGCAGTATTTT.